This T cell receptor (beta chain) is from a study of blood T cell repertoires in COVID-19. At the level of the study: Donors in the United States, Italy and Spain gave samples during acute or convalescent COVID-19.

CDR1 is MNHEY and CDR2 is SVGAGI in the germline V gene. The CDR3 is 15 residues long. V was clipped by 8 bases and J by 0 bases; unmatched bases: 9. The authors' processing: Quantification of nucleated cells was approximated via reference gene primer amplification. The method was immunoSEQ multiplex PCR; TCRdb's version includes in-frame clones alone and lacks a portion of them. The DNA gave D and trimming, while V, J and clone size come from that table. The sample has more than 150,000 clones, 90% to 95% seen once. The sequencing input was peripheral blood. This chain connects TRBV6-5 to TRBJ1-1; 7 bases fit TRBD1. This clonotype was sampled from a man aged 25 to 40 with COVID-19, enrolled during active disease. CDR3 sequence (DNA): TGTGCCAGCCGATTTCAACAGGGGATGAACACTGAAGCTTTCTTT. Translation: CASRFQQGMNTEAFF.